The 24 T cell receptor beta chains below come from one sample, sequenced in a study of post-analysis software for immune sequencing data. Regarding the study as a whole: TRBV5-6, TRBV5-1 and TRBV20-1 belonged to a set of five TRBV segments that were more frequent in patients than controls.

Incorporated into the TCR beta cDNA libraries were unique molecular identifiers, which served to reduce PCR and sequencing biases. TCRdb reprocessed the PCR reads via MiXCR and lists one record per CDR3 protein. The sample holds hundreds of thousands of distinct CDR3 sequences, around 64% seen once. Their antigens are not known. The material sequenced was blood. The receptors were gathered from a girl aged 2 to 9 with multiple sclerosis.

The chain recombines TRBV11-2 with TRBJ2-5; D is possibly TRBD1 or TRBD2 (6 bases each). CDR3 length equals 15 residues. V was pared by 5 bases and J by 4 bases, with 17 bases between. Per germline, CDR1 SGHAT and CDR2 FQNNGV. This CDR3 reads CASSPPPGGRETQYF. Here the CDR3 DNA reads TGTGCCAGCAGCCCTCCCCCTGGGGGGCGAGAGACCCAGTACTTC.

The chain has TRBV20-1 and TRBJ1-5; weak D call: TRBD1 (5 bases). Per the germline V gene, CDR1 is DFQATT and CDR2 is SNEGSKA (reference sequence). V was trimmed by 8 bases and J by 2 bases, leaving 10 bases between them. The CDR3 has 12 residues. The CDR3 region has the DNA TGCAGTACAGGTGACGGCAATCAGCCCCAGCATTTT. This encodes CSTGDGNQPQHF.

In DNA form, the CDR3 reads TGCAGTGCTGCACAGGGTATAGGTCAGCCCCAGCATTTT. Translation gives CSAAQGIGQPQHF. The chain links TRBV20-1 to TRBJ1-5; TRBD1 is a possible D gene (6 bases). V lost 5 bases and J 6 bases, leaving 14 bases between the germline ends. The CDR3 runs 13 residues. Germline V gives CDR1 DFQATT, CDR2 SNEGSKA (reference sequence).

This sequence joins TRBV2 and TRBJ2-5; the D call may be TRBD1 or TRBD2 (5 bases each). Trimming cost V 6 bases and J 4 bases, with 12 bases left between them. The CDR3 covers 13 residues. Germline lookup yields CDR1 SNHLY and CDR2 FYNNEI. CDR3 in DNA: TGTGCCAGCAGCAAAGGTGGGGGAGAGACCCAGTACTTC. Translation gives CASSKGGGETQYF.

The gene calls are TRBV7-7 and TRBJ2-4; tentative D call: TRBD1 (5 bases). TRBJ2-5 matches the DNA end more closely, so the J call is doubtful. CDR1 is SSHAT, CDR2 FNYEAQ, per germline (reference sequence). The CDR3 contains 13 residues. CDR3 DNA: TGTGCCAGCAGCTCGGACATGGTGGAGACCCAGTACTTC. Its protein product is CASSSDMVETQYF.

The chain carries TRBV3-1 and TRBJ1-1, with D possibly TRBD1 on 5 matching bases. Germline V CDR1 and CDR2: LGHDT, YNNKEL (reference sequence). Between the trimmed V and J ends, which lost 7 bases and 2 bases, there was a span of 14 bases. This CDR3 spans 14 amino acids. The CDR3 loop reads CASMGVGGNTEAFF. For the CDR3, the DNA is TGTGCCAGCATGGGGGTCGGGGGTAACACTGAAGCTTTCTTT.

The chain couples TRBV6-2 or TRBV6-3 to TRBJ2-3, with 8 bases identical to TRBD1. The germline V gene encodes CDR1 MNHEY and CDR2 SVGEGT. CDR3 length: 15 residues. J lost 2 bases, V lost 5 bases, and 6 bases had no gene match. The DNA of the CDR3 is TGTGCCAGCAGTATCCTGGGACAGGTCACAGATACGCAGTATTTT. Residues: CASSILGQVTDTQYF.

The chain joins TRBV20-1 to TRBJ2-3; 13 bases fit TRBD2. The CDR3 loop spans 14 amino acids. With 6 bases clipped from V and 6 bases from J, the junction kept 6 bases outside the gene matches. The germline V gene has CDR1 DFQATT and CDR2 SNEGSKA (reference sequence). CDR3 region: CSAGLAGEGDTQYF. In nucleotides, the CDR3 is TGCAGTGCCGGACTAGCGGGGGAAGGGGATACGCAGTATTTT.

The chain links TRBV5-6 to TRBJ2-2; 8 nucleotides align to TRBD2. Trimming cost V 0 bases and J 8 bases; bases outside gene matches: 12. This CDR3 is built from 17 residues. Germline-derived CDR1 and CDR2 are SGHDT and YYEEEE. The CDR3 reads CASSLVGPSGFYGELFF. CDR3 coding DNA: TGTGCCAGCAGCTTGGTCGGCCCTAGCGGGTTTTATGGGGAGCTGTTTTTT.

The chain carries TRBV12-3 or TRBV12-4 and TRBJ2-1; D gene unclear. The V gene lost 7 bases and the J gene lost 8 bases, with 12 bases spanning the gap. This CDR3 spans 12 amino acids. The CDR3 DNA reads as TGTGCCAGCATCAGAGGCCCCCATGAGCAGTTCTTC. It is translated as CASIRGPHEQFF.

The chain is built from TRBV10-2 and TRBJ1-2, with D unresolved. Germline V gene data show CDR1 as WSHSY and CDR2 as SAAADI. CDR3 length equals 15 residues. The V end lost 4 bases, the J end lost 5 bases, and 17 bases lay between the germline ends. In nucleotides, the CDR3 is TGCGCCAGCAGTGGGAGAGCTCCGGTTGGGTATGGCTACACCTTC. This translates into CASSGRAPVGYGYTF.

This chain joins TRBV3-1 and TRBJ2-7; 11 positions agree with TRBD1. The ends lost 4 bases at V and 6 bases at J; junction bases unmatched: 11. This CDR3 is built from 16 residues. Germline CDR1 reads LGHDT; CDR2 reads YNNKEL (reference sequence). This CDR3 reads CASSPFPGTGGLEQYF. CDR3 nucleotides: TGTGCCAGCAGCCCCTTTCCCGGGACAGGGGGGCTCGAGCAGTACTTC.

The J gene is TRBJ2-7, the V gene TRBV6-5; D is possibly TRBD2 (5 bases). Germline CDR1 MNHEY, CDR2 SVGAGI. The CDR3 sequence is 14 residues long. The V gene lost 4 bases and the J gene lost 2 bases, with 12 bases spanning the gap. This chain's CDR3 is CASSSGKVPYEQYF. CDR3 bases: TGTGCCAGCAGTTCCGGGAAGGTTCCCTACGAGCAGTACTTC.

The genes are TRBV7-9 and TRBJ2-7; TRBD2 aligns across 12 bases. The trim removed 6 bases at V and 5 bases at J, leaving 5 bases unmatched. Germline CDR1 SEHNR, CDR2 FQNEAQ (reference sequence). This CDR3 has 14 amino acids. The DNA for the CDR3 is TGTGCCAGCAGTCTAGCGGGAGGGCTCCACGAGCAGTACTTC. It specifies CASSLAGGLHEQYF.

V usage is TRBV10-3 and J usage is TRBJ2-7; TRBD1 might be the D (6 bases). The CDR3 is made up of 13 amino acids. Trimming left V 4 bases short and J 6 bases short, with 13 bases between. Germline V CDR1 and CDR2: ENHRY, SYGVKD. CDR3 DNA: TGTGCCATCAGTGCGGACAGAACCGTCGAGCAGTACTTC. This encodes CAISADRTVEQYF.

This clonotype was observed once. This chain links TRBV20-1 with TRBJ2-5; D tentatively reads TRBD1 or TRBD2 (5 bases each). Germline-derived CDR1 and CDR2 are DFQATT and SNEGSKA (reference sequence). Trimming took 7 bases from V and 3 from J, leaving 15 bases between them. The CDR3 consists of 13 residues. CDR3 bases: TGCAGTGTCCACCGGGACGCCAAAGAGACCCAGTACTTC. Translated, it gives CSVHRDAKETQYF.

This clonotype occurred a few times. J is TRBJ2-1 and V is TRBV6-2 or TRBV6-3, with D tentatively TRBD1 (5 bases). Germline-derived CDR1 and CDR2 are MNHEY and SVGEGT. V shed 6 bases and J shed 7 bases, with 10 bases lying between them. The CDR3 runs 12 residues. The CDR3 protein is CASRTDRNEQFF. The CDR3 DNA follows: TGTGCCAGCAGAACAGACAGAAATGAGCAGTTCTTC.

This clonotype has only a few counts. The chain is built from TRBV4-2 and TRBJ2-7; 8 bases line up with TRBD2. The CDR3 has 16 residues. V shed 0 bases, J shed 2 bases, and the junction held 6 bases outside the gene matches. The germline CDR1 and CDR2 sequences are LGHNA and YNFKEQ. The CDR3: CASSQDSGTKAYEQYF. In nucleotides, the CDR3 is TGTGCCAGCAGCCAAGATAGCGGGACTAAGGCCTACGAGCAGTACTTC.

The chain uses TRBV9 and TRBJ1-5; D possibly corresponds to TRBD1 (5 bases). The CDR3 length is 12 residues. The germline V gene has CDR1 SGDLS and CDR2 YYNGEE. V gave up 3 bases and J gave up 8 bases, with 9 bases separating them. The CDR3 spells CASSARGKPQHF. Written as DNA, the CDR3 is TGTGCCAGCAGCGCGAGGGGCAAGCCCCAGCATTTT.

This clonotype came up once. The chain couples TRBV7-3 to TRBJ2-1; no clear D gene. CDR1 is SGHTA, CDR2 FQGTGA, per germline. The CDR3 has 14 residues. The germline V and J ends were trimmed by 1 base and 10 bases, with 14 bases remaining between them. For the CDR3, the DNA is TGTGCCAGCAGCTTAATTCCCGAACACCACGAGCAGTTCTTC. Encoded protein: CASSLIPEHHEQFF.

This clonotype has only one observation. V gene TRBV20-1 combines with J gene TRBJ2-1, with 11 bases fitting TRBD2. Germline CDR1 reads DFQATT; CDR2 reads SNEGSKA (reference sequence). This CDR3 is built from 17 residues. V lost 1 base to trimming and J lost 7 bases; unmatched junction nucleotides: 12. The CDR3 DNA sequence: TGCAGTGCTAGAGGTCGATGGGGGGCTAGCGGGAGGAATGAGCAGTTCTTC. Translation: CSARGRWGASGRNEQFF.

The chain has TRBV19 and TRBJ2-1; 7 bases line up with TRBD1. CDR3 length: 14 amino acids. CDR1 LNHDA and CDR2 SQIVND come from the germline V gene (reference sequence). The ends lost 11 bases at V and 0 bases at J; junction bases unmatched: 7. The CDR3 DNA reads TGTGCCTCCAAAAACAGGGGCTCCTACAATGAGCAGTTCTTC. This gives the protein CASKNRGSYNEQFF.

This chain uses TRBV12-3 or TRBV12-4 with TRBJ2-1; 14 nucleotides agree with TRBD2. This CDR3 has 19 amino acids. Trimming removed 5 bases from V and 6 bases from J; junction bases left unmatched: 15. CDR3 DNA sequence: TGTGCCAGCAGTCCGGGACTAGCGGGAGAATTCGGTTCCGGCAATGAGCAGTTCTTC. Residues: CASSPGLAGEFGSGNEQFF.

The chain recombines TRBV7-9 with TRBJ1-4; D remains unclear. This CDR3 contains 14 residues. V gave up 2 bases and J gave up 3 bases, with 7 bases separating them. CDR1 is SEHNR and CDR2 is FQNEAQ in the germline V gene (reference sequence). CDR3: CASSLHAANEKLFF. The CDR3 DNA reads as TGTGCCAGCAGCTTACACGCGGCTAATGAAAAACTGTTTTTT.